One and the same sample provided the 19 T cell receptor beta chains below, sequenced in a study of CD8+ T cells in alopecia areata (dated by TCRdb to about 2018). Libraries were constructed by the immunoSEQ multiplex PCR assay. RNA was extracted from all samples and reverse transcribed into cDNA, which served as template for TCR sequencing. TCRdb re-hosts the immuneACCESS table, in-frame sequences only. Its copies lack some clones; in the studies checked, an unresolved V gene accounts for under half of them, and the cause for the rest is not known. This sample gives approximately 150,000 clones in total; 87% of them show up just once. The biggest ten clones account for about 15% of the sample. This sample's time point label indicates: baseline before oral tofacitinib. The sample consisted of CD8+ T cells sorted from blood, taken at week 0. The receptors here all came from a human donor with alopecia areata.

This rearrangement joins TRBV9 to TRBJ2-7; D remains ambiguous. The CDR3 totals 14 residues. Germline lookup yields CDR1 SGDLS and CDR2 YYNGEE. V was pared by 4 bases and J by 1 base, with 12 bases between. The CDR3 is CASSPRTASYEQYF. In nucleotides, the CDR3 is TGTGCCAGCAGCCCCCGGACGGCATCCTACGAGCAGTACTTC.

The rearrangement links TRBV27 to TRBJ2-3, with TRBD2 identical over 12 bases. V was pared by 6 bases and J by 1 base, with 11 bases of the junction left unmatched. Looked up from germline, CDR1 is MNHEY and CDR2 is SMNVEV (reference sequence). The CDR3 spans 18 residues. In nucleotides, the CDR3 is TGTGCCAGCAGCCTTGCCGGGACTAGCGGGTTTCGCACAGATACGCAGTATTTT. It is translated as CASSLAGTSGFRTDTQYF.

The V and J genes are TRBV5-1 and TRBJ2-1; D is uncertain. Trimming removed 1 base from V and 5 bases from J, with 4 bases in between. From germline, CDR1 is SGHRS and CDR2 YFSETQ. The CDR3 consists of 12 residues. The CDR3 reads CASSLYDNEQFF. The CDR3 bases are TGCGCCAGCAGCTTGTATGACAATGAGCAGTTCTTC.

V usage is TRBV9 and J usage is TRBJ2-5, with 9 bases identical to TRBD2. The CDR3 sequence is 13 residues long. Germline trimming cut 5 bases from V and 4 bases from J; bases unmatched to any gene: 3. CDR1 is SGDLS, CDR2 YYNGEE, per germline. The CDR3 DNA is TGTGCCAGCAGTGGGACTAGCTCAGAGACCCAGTACTTC. This translates into CASSGTSSETQYF.

In this sample, this clone turned up a few times. The chain carries TRBV7-3 and TRBJ2-1, with TRBD1 matching over 7 bases. Per germline, CDR1 SGHTA and CDR2 FQGTGA. Trimming cost V 0 bases and J 9 bases; bases outside gene matches: 2. The CDR3 loop spans 13 amino acids. The CDR3 region is CASSLTTGAEQFF. CDR3 in DNA: TGTGCCAGCAGCTTAACTACAGGGGCTGAGCAGTTCTTC.

The genes are TRBV5-1 and TRBJ2-7, with TRBD1 identical over 9 bases. J lost 5 bases, V lost 9 bases, and 12 bases had no gene match. Germline V lookup: CDR1 SGHRS, CDR2 YFSETQ. The CDR3 spans 14 residues. The CDR3 is CATGMGQGTDEQYF. The CDR3 DNA follows: TGCGCCACCGGAATGGGACAGGGAACGGACGAGCAGTACTTC.

This rearrangement joins TRBV12-5 to TRBJ2-5, with D hard to call. The CDR3 is 17 residues long. Trimming pared 0 bases from V and 1 base from J, leaving 15 bases between. The V gene's germline CDR1 is LGHNT and CDR2 FRNRAP. Written as DNA, the CDR3 is TGTGCTAGTGGTTTGGTACGATCCATTCCCTTCCAAGAGACCCAGTACTTC. Translated: CASGLVRSIPFQETQYF.

The chain combines TRBV5-1 with TRBJ2-7; D unresolved. Germline V gene data show CDR1 as SGHRS and CDR2 as YFSETQ. V was trimmed by 4 bases and J by 3 bases, leaving 11 bases between them. CDR3 length equals 13 residues. CDR3 amino acids: CASSLTLSYEQYF. The CDR3 nucleotides are TGCGCCAGCAGCCTTACTCTTAGCTACGAGCAGTACTTC.

The V gene is TRBV4-1, the J gene TRBJ2-1; tentatively, D is TRBD1 or TRBD2 (5 bases each). The CDR3 length is 13 residues. Germline lookup yields CDR1 MGHRA and CDR2 YSYEKL. The germline V and J ends were trimmed by 0 bases and 5 bases, with 5 bases remaining between them. In nucleotides, the CDR3 is TGCGCCAGCAGCCAAGAGGGACACAATGAGCAGTTCTTC. Protein sequence: CASSQEGHNEQFF.

The CDR3 spells CASSGSRDRGTTTGNTIYF. DNA of the CDR3: TGTGCCAGCAGCGGGTCCCGGGACAGGGGAACCACGACTGGAAACACCATATATTTT. V usage is TRBV11-2 and J usage is TRBJ1-3; 10 bases align to TRBD1. CDR1 and CDR2 (germline): SGHAT, FQNNGV. The junction had 15 bases not matched to a gene; V was cut back by 5 bases and J by 2 bases. The CDR3 has 19 residues.

This chain connects TRBV6-5 to TRBJ2-3; 12 positions agree with TRBD2. Trimming cost V 4 bases and J 5 bases; bases outside gene matches: 7. The CDR3 covers 16 residues. Germline V gene data show CDR1 as MNHEY and CDR2 as SVGAGI. CDR3: CASSSLAGGPKDTQYF. CDR3 nucleotide sequence: TGTGCCAGCAGTTCTCTAGCGGGGGGGCCTAAAGATACGCAGTATTTT.

This clone was counted once. The J gene is TRBJ2-1, the V gene TRBV27; 14 nucleotides agree with TRBD2. Germline-derived CDR1 and CDR2 are MNHEY and SMNVEV (reference sequence). V dropped 3 bases and J dropped 8; count of bases not matched to a gene: 6. The CDR3 is 16 amino acids. Here the CDR3 reads CASSFRLAGGSDEQFF. Written as DNA, the CDR3 is TGTGCCAGCAGTTTTCGACTAGCGGGGGGGTCGGATGAGCAGTTCTTC.

The chain couples TRBV5-4 to TRBJ2-7; TRBD2 is a possible D gene (6 bases). V was trimmed by 4 bases and J by 3 bases, leaving 14 bases between them. The CDR3 is 14 amino acids. Germline V gives CDR1 SGHNT, CDR2 YYREEE (reference sequence). This chain's CDR3 is CASSPAGTLYEQYF. The CDR3, as DNA: TGTGCCAGCAGCCCTGCGGGGACCCTCTACGAGCAGTACTTC.

The V and J genes are TRBV19 and TRBJ1-1; D is uncertain. The germline V gene encodes CDR1 LNHDA and CDR2 SQIVND (reference sequence). V was clipped by 0 bases and J by 2 bases, with 13 bases between them. The CDR3 spans 16 residues. The CDR3: CASSIEVWTVNTEAFF. The CDR3 DNA reads TGTGCCAGTAGTATAGAGGTCTGGACGGTTAACACTGAAGCTTTCTTT.

This clone was observed a single time. V is TRBV7-2 and J is TRBJ2-7, with D possibly being TRBD1 or TRBD2 (5 bases each). CDR1 is SGHTA, CDR2 FQGNSA, per germline. Trimming removed 10 bases from V and 2 bases from J, with 12 bases in between. The CDR3 runs 12 residues. The CDR3 region is CAITKGPYEQYF. DNA for the CDR3: TGTGCCATCACAAAGGGACCCTACGAGCAGTACTTC.

This chain connects TRBV13 to TRBJ2-5; TRBD2 agrees at 9 bases. The CDR3 is made up of 15 amino acids. With V trimmed by 5 bases and J by 5 bases, 9 bases remained unmatched. Germline values: CDR1 PRHDT, CDR2 FYEKMQ (reference sequence). CDR3 loop: CASSLRASGKETQYF. CDR3 nucleotide sequence: TGTGCCAGCAGCCTAAGGGCTAGCGGGAAGGAGACCCAGTACTTC.

This clone occurred once. Other nucleotide sequences from this sample produce the same CDR3. The chain combines TRBV30 with TRBJ2-3; a weak D match, TRBD2 (6 bases). V was trimmed by 0 bases and J by 0 bases, leaving 7 bases between them. CDR3 size: 14 residues. Germline loops: CDR1 GTSNPN, CDR2 SVGIG (reference sequence). CDR3 in amino acids: CAWSVSGSTDTQYF. Here the CDR3 DNA reads TGTGCCTGGAGTGTGAGCGGGAGCACAGATACGCAGTATTTT. Combining the CDR3 with reference TRBV30 and TRBJ2-3 gives the whole variable domain SQTIHQWPATLVQPVGSPLSLECTVEGTSNPNLYWYRQAAGRGLQLLFYSVGIGQISSEVPQNLSASRPQDRQFILSSKKLLLSDSGFYLCAWSVSGSTDTQYFGPGTRLTVL.

The rearrangement joins TRBV5-1 to TRBJ2-3, with D possibly matching TRBD2 (6 bases). The CDR3 is 15 residues long. Germline CDR1 is SGHRS and CDR2 is YFSETQ. V was trimmed by 2 bases and J by 1 base, leaving 11 bases between them. The CDR3 loop reads CASSFPGSCTDTQYF. The CDR3 DNA is TGCGCCAGCAGCTTTCCCGGGAGTTGCACAGATACGCAGTATTTT.

The V gene is TRBV5-1, the J gene TRBJ2-1; 11 nucleotides agree with TRBD2. CDR1 and CDR2 (germline): SGHRS, YFSETQ. Trimming cost V 7 bases and J 5 bases; bases outside gene matches: 5. CDR3 length equals 14 residues. CDR3: CASSLAGGNNEQFF. The CDR3 region has the DNA TGCGCCAGCTCCCTAGCGGGGGGCAACAATGAGCAGTTCTTC.